Listed below are T cell receptor beta chains from one sample, sequenced in a study of cytomegalovirus exposure and HLA in healthy donors. Only in-frame clones appear in the TCRdb table, and some are missing; sequencing was by immunoSEQ multiplex PCR. The data contain 90,000 to 150,000 clones, 85% of them singletons. The specimen was PBMCs. The receptors stem from a woman aged 25 to 39 in good health and CMV-seronegative. Each CDR3 is given with its conserved first and last residue. A D gene is named only where the DNA matches it firmly. Expanded clones are given a class, and other clones once, few, many or no size at all.

TRBV11-3	TRBJ1-2	.	TRBD1	CASSLESGRGHGGYTF	TGTGCCAGCAGCTTAGAAAGCGGCAGGGGGCACGGTGGCTACACCTTC
TRBV30	TRBJ1-4	.	.	CACSTGEKLFF	TGTGCCTGTTCAACAGGGGAAAAACTGTTTTTT
TRBV2	TRBJ2-5	.	.	CASSDRQSRLQQETQYF	TGTGCCAGCAGTGATAGGCAATCGCGGCTACAACAAGAGACCCAGTACTTC
TRBV9	TRBJ1-3	.	TRBD1	CASSFGQGAIYF	TGTGCCAGCAGCTTCGGACAGGGCGCCATATATTTT
TRBV5-5	TRBJ1-1	.	TRBD1	CASSVGSTGGSEAFF	TGTGCCAGCAGCGTAGGCTCGACAGGGGGCTCTGAAGCTTTCTTT
TRBV7-9	TRBJ2-5	.	TRBD1	CASRDRGREETQYF	TGTGCCAGCAGGGACAGGGGGCGAGAGGAGACCCAGTACTTC
TRBV5-4	TRBJ1-2	.	.	CASSLVGQNYGYTF	TGTGCCAGCAGCTTGGTCGGACAGAACTATGGCTACACCTTC
TRBV14	TRBJ2-2	.	.	CASSQQGTGELFF	TGTGCCAGCAGCCAACAGGGAACCGGGGAGCTGTTTTTT
TRBV2	TRBJ2-7	.	TRBD2	CASSDLAGGSSYEQYF	TGTGCCAGCAGTGATCTGGCGGGGGGGTCCTCCTACGAGCAGTACTTC
TRBV27	TRBJ1-6	.	TRBD1	CASSLGQGASRSPLHF	TGTGCCAGCAGTTTGGGACAGGGGGCATCACGGTCACCCCTCCACTTT
TRBV5-1	TRBJ1-5	.	TRBD1	CASSLATGGNQPQHF	TGCGCCAGCAGCTTGGCGACAGGGGGCAATCAGCCCCAGCATTTT
TRBV10-1	TRBJ2-5	once	.	CASSTHRAETQYF	TGCGCCAGCAGTACTCACAGGGCCGAGACCCAGTACTTC
TRBV25-1	TRBJ2-3	.	TRBD1	CASSESDRITDTQYF	TGTGCCAGCAGTGAGTCGGACAGGATCACAGATACGCAGTATTTT
TRBV30	TRBJ2-5	.	TRBD1	CAWKIRDRRQETQYF	TGTGCCTGGAAAATCCGGGACAGGCGGCAAGAGACCCAGTACTTC
TRBV18	TRBJ2-1	.	TRBD1	CASSGQGGWSYNEQFF	TGTGCCAGCTCAGGACAGGGGGGCTGGTCCTACAATGAGCAGTTCTTC
TRBV5-6	TRBJ2-1	.	TRBD2	CASSLSPAGVEQFF	TGTGCCAGCAGCCTGAGCCCAGCGGGGGTTGAGCAGTTCTTC
TRBV7-2	TRBJ2-5	.	.	CASSLVQGSETQYF	TGTGCCAGCAGCTTAGTTCAGGGGAGCGAGACCCAGTACTTC
TRBV10-3	TRBJ1-3	.	.	CAIGKGVSSGNTIYF	TGTGCCATCGGAAAGGGGGTTAGCTCTGGAAACACCATATATTTT
TRBV5-1	TRBJ2-3	.	TRBD2	CASSTGLAGGPSTDTQYF	TGCGCCAGCAGCACGGGACTAGCGGGGGGGCCCAGCACAGATACGCAGTATTTT
TRBV11-2	TRBJ2-7	.	TRBD1	CASSPGLQGVYEQYF	TGTGCCAGCAGCCCGGGTCTCCAGGGGGTTTACGAGCAGTACTTC
TRBV7-6	TRBJ1-6	few	TRBD1	CASSSADRALSPLHF	TGTGCCAGCAGCTCAGCGGACAGGGCCCTTTCACCCCTCCACTTT
TRBV6-6	TRBJ2-7	once	TRBD2	CASTSAGVLGQYF	TGTGCCAGCACCTCCGCGGGGGTCCTGGGGCAGTACTTC
TRBV4-1	TRBJ2-1	.	.	CASSQDESSYNEQFF	TGCGCCAGCAGCCAAGACGAGAGCTCCTACAATGAGCAGTTCTTC
TRBV19	TRBJ1-5	.	TRBD1	CASSSQQDRGTNQPQHF	TGTGCCAGTAGTTCACAGCAGGACAGGGGGACGAATCAGCCCCAGCATTTT
TRBV5-6	TRBJ2-6	.	.	CASSTPLTGPGANVLTF	TGTGCCAGCAGCACCCCGCTGACAGGACCCGGGGCCAACGTCCTGACTTTC
TRBV20-1	TRBJ2-7	.	.	CSASSGYEQYF	TGCAGTGCTAGTAGCGGATACGAGCAGTACTTC
TRBV6-5	TRBJ1-5	.	.	CASSINRRGNQPQHF	TGTGCCAGCTCGATCAACCGGAGGGGCAATCAGCCCCAGCATTTT
TRBV6-5	TRBJ1-1	.	.	CASSYSGRLEAFF	TGTGCCAGCAGTTACTCGGGCAGACTAGAAGCTTTCTTT
TRBV29-1	TRBJ2-7	.	.	CSVRTAQSTYEQYF	TGCAGCGTTAGGACAGCCCAATCCACCTACGAGCAGTACTTC
TRBV5-1	TRBJ1-1	.	.	CASSLRLVDTEAFF	TGCGCCAGCAGCTTGAGACTAGTAGACACTGAAGCTTTCTTT
TRBV15	TRBJ1-1	once	.	CATSRERFGSEAFF	TGTGCCACCAGCAGAGAGCGTTTTGGGAGTGAAGCTTTCTTT
TRBV14	TRBJ2-1	.	TRBD1	CASSHGTASWDEQFF	TGTGCCAGCAGCCACGGGACAGCCTCTTGGGATGAGCAGTTCTTC
TRBV5-4	TRBJ2-2	once	.	CASSPRWSGELFF	TGTGCCAGCAGCCCCCGGTGGTCCGGGGAGCTGTTTTTT
TRBV7-2	TRBJ2-1	.	.	CASSLAPPGTGYNEQFF	TGTGCCAGCAGCTTAGCCCCCCCGGGAACGGGCTACAATGAGCAGTTCTTC
TRBV9	TRBJ2-3	.	TRBD2	CASSFRTSGGGTDTQYF	TGTGCCAGCAGCTTCCGGACTAGCGGGGGGGGCACAGATACGCAGTATTTT
TRBV4-3	TRBJ2-5	.	TRBD1	CASSPSGGLRQETQYF	TGCGCCAGCAGCCCCTCAGGGGGCCTCCGGCAAGAGACCCAGTACTTC
TRBV27	TRBJ1-1	.	.	CASSLDRSNTEAFF	TGTGCCAGCAGTTTAGACAGGTCGAACACTGAAGCTTTCTTT
TRBV12-5	TRBJ2-5	.	TRBD2	CASGPPGLGGETQYF	TGTGCTAGTGGTCCCCCGGGACTAGGCGGCGAGACCCAGTACTTC
TRBV2	TRBJ1-3	few	TRBD1	CASRGQAHSGNTIYF	TGTGCCAGCAGGGGACAGGCGCACTCTGGAAACACCATATATTTT
TRBV18	TRBJ2-7	.	TRBD1	CASSPPGQGGEQYF	TGTGCCAGCTCACCGCCGGGACAGGGAGGCGAGCAGTACTTC
TRBV11-3	TRBJ2-2	.	.	CASSGEVWPGELFF	TGTGCCAGCAGCGGAGAGGTTTGGCCCGGGGAGCTGTTTTTT
TRBV30	TRBJ1-5	.	TRBD1	CAWGTGDFYQPQHF	TGTGCCTGGGGGACAGGGGATTTTTATCAGCCCCAGCATTTT
TRBV7-9	TRBJ2-3	.	.	CASSHRGGLPGDTQYF	TGTGCCAGCAGCCACCGAGGGGGACTACCCGGAGATACGCAGTATTTT
TRBV7-8	TRBJ2-7	.	TRBD1	CASSPRTGNGHEQYF	TGTGCCAGCAGCCCTCGGACAGGGAATGGACACGAGCAGTACTTC
TRBV7-2	TRBJ2-7	.	TRBD1	CASSLEQGAGYEQYF	TGTGCCAGCAGCTTAGAACAGGGGGCAGGCTACGAGCAGTACTTC
TRBV13	TRBJ1-6	few	.	CASSFGGPGAPLHF	TGTGCCAGCAGCTTCGGGGGGCCAGGGGCACCCCTCCACTTT
TRBV9	TRBJ1-3	once	TRBD1	CASSAGQGAFGNTIYF	TGTGCCAGCAGCGCGGGACAGGGGGCGTTTGGAAACACCATATATTTT
TRBV7-9	TRBJ1-3	.	.	CASSNNRGAVGNTIYF	TGTGCCAGCAGCAACAACCGGGGGGCGGTTGGAAACACCATATATTTT
TRBV7-2	TRBJ1-4	.	TRBD1	CASSLIPGGGEKLFF	TGTGCCAGCAGCTTAATTCCAGGGGGAGGTGAAAAACTGTTTTTT
TRBV11-2	TRBJ1-4	once	.	CASSFVTGSTNEKLFF	TGTGCCAGCAGCTTCGTTACAGGGTCAACTAATGAAAAACTGTTTTTT
TRBV11-1	TRBJ1-4	.	TRBD1	CASSSPRTGGKLFF	TGTGCCAGCAGCTCTCCCCGGACAGGAGGAAAACTGTTTTTT
TRBV4-3	TRBJ1-1	.	.	CASSQDLMNTEAFF	TGCGCCAGCAGCCAAGACCTAATGAACACTGAAGCTTTCTTT
TRBV7-2	TRBJ2-3	.	.	CASSLGLAIADTQYF	TGTGCCAGCAGCTTAGGGTTAGCAATCGCAGATACGCAGTATTTT
TRBV9	TRBJ2-7	.	.	CASSAGGKASYEQYF	TGTGCCAGCAGCGCAGGGGGGAAAGCCTCCTACGAGCAGTACTTC
TRBV7-9	TRBJ2-3	.	TRBD2	CASSFSGSTDTQYF	TGTGCCAGCAGCTTTAGCGGGTCCACAGATACGCAGTATTTT
TRBV7-9	TRBJ2-1	.	TRBD2	CASSLGPSGGGYNEQFF	TGTGCCAGCAGCTTAGGCCCTTCGGGCGGGGGCTACAATGAGCAGTTCTTC
TRBV29-1	TRBJ1-1	.	TRBD1	CSVLGTVLGTEAFF	TGCAGCGTTTTAGGGACAGTTTTGGGCACTGAAGCTTTCTTT
TRBV5-8	TRBJ1-2	few	.	CASSLVGRPNGYTF	TGTGCCAGCAGCTTGGTAGGGAGGCCAAATGGCTACACCTTC
TRBV29-1	TRBJ2-1	.	TRBD1	CSVAGQGRDEQFF	TGCAGCGTCGCCGGACAGGGTCGTGATGAGCAGTTCTTC